The 19 T cell receptor beta chains given below trace back to one sample, sequenced in a study of T cells after yellow fever vaccination (dated by TCRdb to 2018 to 2020). According to the study, the label for this sample's treatment or condition signals: live attenuated yellow fever vaccine strain. Receptors were amplified or captured by 5' RACE. TCRdb names Illumina HiSeq 2500 as the instrument used. TCRdb took the public reads, trimmed them with fastp at Q25, ran MiXCR for clone calling and kept in-frame beta chains. Entries that share a CDR3 protein sequence are merged under the most common genes and DNA. Counted in this sample were some 150,000 distinct CDR3 sequences; roughly 6.7% of them appeared once. Under 0.7% of the sample is in the top ten clones. Sequenced here: CD4+ T cells sorted from PBMCs, sampled 10 days after the yellow fever booster vaccination. The receptor set was obtained from a man aged 25 to 45 who received the YFV17D yellow fever vaccine.

This clonotype was counted ten times or more. The rearrangement links TRBV7-6 to TRBJ2-2; 10 bases map to TRBD2. Per germline, CDR1 SGHVS and CDR2 FNYEAQ. V was pared by 0 bases and J by 4 bases, with 2 bases of the junction left unmatched. This CDR3 spans 16 amino acids. In DNA form, the CDR3 reads TGTGCCAGCAGCTTAGCCGGGACTAGCGTCACCGGGGAGCTGTTTTTT. Residues: CASSLAGTSVTGELFF.

This clonotype was recorded many times. This rearrangement joins TRBV7-2 to TRBJ2-2; 8 nucleotides align to TRBD1. This CDR3 region has 14 residues. V lost 1 base to trimming and J lost 5 bases; unmatched junction nucleotides: 0. Germline V gene lookup returns CDR1 SGHTA and CDR2 FQGNSA. CDR3 nucleotides: TGTGCCAGCAGCTTAGACAGGGGGACCGGGGAGCTGTTTTTT. Translation: CASSLDRGTGELFF.

This clonotype has more than one count but fewer than ten. V usage is TRBV20-1 and J usage is TRBJ1-5, with 8 nucleotides matching TRBD1. Losses at the gene ends were 6 bases for V and 3 bases for J; bases not matched to a gene: 16. Germline V CDR1 and CDR2: DFQATT, SNEGSKA (reference sequence). CDR3 size: 17 residues. CDR3 coding DNA: TGCAGTGCCCCCTCCGGGACAGGTCTATCAACCAATCAGCCCCAGCATTTT. Translated: CSAPSGTGLSTNQPQHF.

This clonotype has a count of ten or more. This chain links TRBV10-1 with TRBJ2-5, with D perhaps TRBD2 (7 bases). This CDR3 has 16 residues. Germline-derived CDR1 and CDR2 are WNHNN and SYGVQD (reference sequence). V was shortened by 5 bases and J by 3 bases, with 19 bases between the two germline ends. The CDR3 region has the DNA TGCGCCAGCAGTAACCGACAGCAAGGGGGGGAAGAGACCCAGTACTTC. Residues: CASSNRQQGGEETQYF.

This clonotype was found many times. The genes are TRBV7-2 and TRBJ2-5, with no clear D. The germline V gene has CDR1 SGHTA and CDR2 FQGNSA. The V gene lost 3 bases and the J gene lost 5 bases, with 4 bases spanning the gap. The CDR3 has 11 residues. The chain's CDR3 is CASSLFETQYF. The CDR3 DNA follows: TGTGCCAGCAGCTTGTTTGAGACCCAGTACTTC. The full variable domain, in which reference TRBV7-2 and TRBJ2-5 provide the parts outside the CDR3, is GAGVSQSPSNKVTEKGKDVELRCDPISGHTALYWYRQSLGQGLEFLIYFQGNSAPDKSGLPSDRFSAERTGGSVSTLTIQRTQQEDSAVYLCASSLFETQYFGPGTRLLVL.

This clonotype has a single count. A clone one base away is much larger, so this may be a read error. This chain uses TRBV12-3 or TRBV12-4 with TRBJ2-4; TRBD2 is a possible D gene (6 bases). V lost 11 bases, J lost 4 bases, and 18 bases lay in between. The CDR3 covers 14 residues. The CDR3 here is CACTRGELKNIQYF. The CDR3 bases are TGTGCCTGCACTCGCGGGGAGTTGAAAAACATTCAGTACTTC.

As DNA, the CDR3 is TGTGCCAGTAGAAATCGGGACAGTAACACCGGGGAGCTGTTTTTT. It specifies CASRNRDSNTGELFF. The chain joins TRBV19 to TRBJ2-2; TRBD1 matches at 7 bases. CDR1 is LNHDA and CDR2 is SQIVND in the germline V gene (reference sequence). J lost 2 bases, V lost 6 bases, and 6 bases had no gene match. The CDR3 spans 15 residues. Complete variable domain (other parts from reference TRBV19 and TRBJ2-2): DGGITQSPKYLFRKEGQNVTLSCEQNLNHDAMYWYRQDPGQGLRLIYYSQIVNDFQKGDIAEGYSVSREKKESFPLTVTSAQKNPTAFYLCASRNRDSNTGELFFGEGSRLTVL.

Remarks on this clonotype: Possible read error: a much larger clone is one base away. J is TRBJ2-7 and V is TRBV19; 12 bases map to TRBD2. Per the germline V gene, CDR1 is LNHDA and CDR2 is SQIVND (reference sequence). CDR3 length: 15 residues. V shed 6 bases, J shed 2 bases, and the junction held 5 bases outside the gene matches. The CDR3 nucleotides read TGTGCCAGTAGAACACTAGCGGGAGGTACCTACGAGCAGTACTTC. This sequence encodes CASRTLAGGTYEQYF.

Many counts were recorded for this clonotype. This chain links TRBV5-1 with TRBJ1-6; D gene uncertain. CDR1 is SGHRS, CDR2 YFSETQ, per germline. V lost 0 bases and J 10 bases, leaving 5 bases between the germline ends. This CDR3 is 12 amino acids long. The CDR3 coding sequence is TGCGCCAGCAGCTTGGGAAGGTCACCCCTCCACTTT. Amino acids: CASSLGRSPLHF. Looking up the rest from reference TRBV5-1 and TRBJ1-6 gives the full variable domain: KAGVTQTPRYLIKTRGQQVTLSCSPISGHRSVSWYQQTPGQGLQFLFEYFSETQRNKGNFPGRFSGRQFSNSRSEMNVSTLELGDSALYLCASSLGRSPLHFGNGTRLTVT.

This clonotype was detected many times. This chain joins TRBV5-5 and TRBJ1-1; 7 nucleotides match TRBD1. The CDR3 loop spans 16 amino acids. The trim removed 4 bases at V and 0 bases at J, leaving 9 bases unmatched. Per germline, CDR1 SGHKS and CDR2 YYEKEE (reference sequence). As DNA, the CDR3 is TGTGCCAGCAGCATAACCCCGGGACAGATGAACACTGAAGCTTTCTTT. It codes for CASSITPGQMNTEAFF.

Of note for this clonotype: A much larger clone differs by one base, so this may be a read error. The gene calls are TRBV20-1 and TRBJ1-6; D might be TRBD1 (5 bases). This CDR3 is 14 amino acids long. Germline V gives CDR1 DFQATT, CDR2 SNEGSKA (reference sequence). Trimming took off 3 bases at V and 10 bases at J, with 16 bases between the two ends. The CDR3 sequence is CSARRGYQESPLHF. Written as DNA, the CDR3 is TGCAGTGCTAGGAGGGGTTACCAAGAGTCACCCCTCCACTTT.

This clonotype has just a few counts. The chain recombines TRBV5-6 with TRBJ2-7, with TRBD1 matching over 7 bases. Germline V gene data show CDR1 as SGHDT and CDR2 as YYEEEE. The CDR3 contains 14 residues. The trim removed 4 bases at V and 3 bases at J, leaving 7 bases unmatched. CDR3 loop: CASSEPGGFYEQYF. The CDR3 nucleotides read TGTGCCAGCAGCGAACCAGGGGGATTCTACGAGCAGTACTTC. Full variable domain (remainder filled in from reference TRBV5-6 and TRBJ2-7): DAGVTQSPTHLIKTRGQQVTLRCSPKSGHDTVSWYQQALGQGPQFIFQYYEEEERQRGNFPDRFSGHQFPNYSSELNVNALLLGDSALYLCASSEPGGFYEQYFGPGTRLTVT.

The sample holds many counts of this clonotype. V is TRBV5-1 and J is TRBJ1-1; D perhaps matches TRBD1 (5 bases). The CDR3 totals 15 residues. Looked up from germline, CDR1 is SGHRS and CDR2 is YFSETQ. Trimming took off 0 bases at V and 6 bases at J, with 15 bases between the two ends. The CDR3 DNA follows: TGCGCCAGCAGCTTGGCCCGGGGGAATTTATCTGAAGCTTTCTTT. Translated: CASSLARGNLSEAFF.

This clonotype was seen repeatedly, ten times or more. The chain carries TRBV6-5 and TRBJ2-1; 9 bases are shared with TRBD1. Per germline, CDR1 MNHEY and CDR2 SVGAGI. This CDR3 has 15 amino acids. Trimming cost V 5 bases and J 8 bases; bases outside gene matches: 10. The CDR3 bases are TGTGCCAGCAGTCACCCCCGGGACAGGGTCCATGAGCAGTTCTTC. It encodes CASSHPRDRVHEQFF.

This clonotype appeared many times. The rearrangement links TRBV20-1 to TRBJ2-5; 10 bases agree with TRBD2. CDR1 is DFQATT, CDR2 SNEGSKA, per germline (reference sequence). With 5 bases clipped from V and 2 bases from J, the junction kept 11 bases outside the gene matches. The CDR3 runs 16 residues. The CDR3 is CSAFPILAGGQETQYF. The CDR3 coding sequence is TGCAGTGCTTTCCCCATATTAGCGGGAGGTCAAGAGACCCAGTACTTC.

Of note for this clonotype: A clone one base away is much larger, so this may be a read error. The V gene is TRBV5-1, the J gene TRBJ2-2, with D possibly matching TRBD1 (6 bases). CDR3 length equals 14 residues. V lost 2 bases, J lost 10 bases, and 15 bases lay in between. CDR1 and CDR2 from the germline V gene are SGHRS and YFSETQ. CDR3 sequence reads: CASSFRDIWTELFF. CDR3 bases: TGCGCCAGCAGCTTTCGGGACATCTGGACGGAGCTGTTTTTT.

In this sample, this clonotype turned up many times. J is TRBJ2-2 and V is TRBV19; a possible D gene is TRBD1 (5 bases). This CDR3 has 15 amino acids. V was clipped by 4 bases and J by 4 bases, with 13 bases between them. Germline V CDR1 and CDR2: LNHDA, SQIVND (reference sequence). CDR3: CASSSRTPTTGELFF. The CDR3 DNA reads as TGTGCCAGTAGTAGTAGGACACCGACCACCGGGGAGCTGTTTTTT.

This clonotype was detected many times. The V gene is TRBV5-1, the J gene TRBJ2-7; possible D gene TRBD2, 5 bases. The CDR3 contains 13 residues. The ends were cut back, 3 bases at V and 4 bases at J, with 11 bases in the middle. Germline CDR1 SGHRS, CDR2 YFSETQ. The CDR3 sequence: CASSSRPGYEQYF. DNA for the CDR3: TGCGCCAGCAGCTCCCGCCCGGGGTACGAGCAGTACTTC.

This clonotype came up many times. V gene TRBV15 combines with J gene TRBJ2-7; the D gene could be TRBD1 or TRBD2 (5 bases each). V was pared by 1 base and J by 6 bases, with 13 bases between. Germline V gives CDR1 LNHNV, CDR2 YYDKDF (reference sequence). CDR3 size: 14 residues. The CDR3 is CATSRVSWGIEQYF. In DNA form, the CDR3 reads TGTGCCACCAGCAGAGTATCTTGGGGGATCGAGCAGTACTTC.